This T cell receptor (beta chain) was sequenced in a study of blood T cell repertoires in COVID-19. The overall study: PBMCs, B-cell-depleted T cells, or T cells provided the cDNA or gDNA that made up the material.

The Seattle site enrolled patients during active infection and followed them longitudinally. Measured with immunoSEQ multiplex PCR; TCRdb has only the in-frame clones, and not every one. The profile covers fewer than 250,000 clones, with around nine tenths appearing a single time and approximately 0.8% taken by the ten largest. The CDR3 spans 19 residues. Germline values: CDR1 SGHVS, CDR2 FNYEAQ. Losses at the gene ends were 0 bases for V and 6 bases for J; bases not matched to a gene: 12. This sequence joins TRBV7-6 and TRBJ2-7; 15 positions agree with TRBD2. This TCR was recovered from a man in his thirties or forties with COVID-19, enrolled during active disease. The sample comprised peripheral blood. The CDR3 sequence: CASSLAGTSGGTNPGEQYF. For the CDR3, the DNA is TGTGCCAGCAGCTTAGCCGGGACTAGCGGGGGGACGAACCCAGGCGAGCAGTACTTC.